This TCR beta chain came from a study of blood T cell repertoires in COVID-19. The V and J ends lost 0 bases and 6 bases, in that order; junction bases with no gene match: 14. Germline-derived CDR1 and CDR2 are LGHNA and YNFKEQ. This CDR3 has 19 residues. TCRdb keeps only in-frame clones here, not all; method: immunoSEQ multiplex PCR. The sample holds some 200,000 clones, about 85% seen once. Sequenced: peripheral blood. The TCR comes from a man in his fifties who had recovered from COVID-19. V gene TRBV4-2 combines with J gene TRBJ2-1, with TRBD2 identical over 10 bases. CDR3 DNA: TGTGCCAGCAGCCAAGAGGGTGGGACTAGCGTCGGCTCGAGCAATGAGCAGTTCTTC. It translates to CASSQEGGTSVGSSNEQFF.